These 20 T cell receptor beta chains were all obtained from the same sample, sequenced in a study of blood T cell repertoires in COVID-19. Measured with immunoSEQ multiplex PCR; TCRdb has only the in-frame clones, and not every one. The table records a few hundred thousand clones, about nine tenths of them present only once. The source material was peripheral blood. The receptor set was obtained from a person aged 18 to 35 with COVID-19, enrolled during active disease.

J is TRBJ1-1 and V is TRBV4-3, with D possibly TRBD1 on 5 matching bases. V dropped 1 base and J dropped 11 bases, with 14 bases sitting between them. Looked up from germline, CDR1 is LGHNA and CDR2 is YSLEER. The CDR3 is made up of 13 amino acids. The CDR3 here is CASSQGGQGYAFF. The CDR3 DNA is TGCGCCAGCAGCCAAGGAGGCCAGGGATATGCTTTCTTT.

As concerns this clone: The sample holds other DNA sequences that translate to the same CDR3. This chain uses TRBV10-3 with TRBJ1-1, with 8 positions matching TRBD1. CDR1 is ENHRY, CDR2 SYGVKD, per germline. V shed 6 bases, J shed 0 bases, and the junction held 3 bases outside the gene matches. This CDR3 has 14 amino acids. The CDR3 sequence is CAIRTGALNTEAFF. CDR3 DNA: TGTGCCATCAGGACAGGGGCTCTGAACACTGAAGCTTTCTTT.

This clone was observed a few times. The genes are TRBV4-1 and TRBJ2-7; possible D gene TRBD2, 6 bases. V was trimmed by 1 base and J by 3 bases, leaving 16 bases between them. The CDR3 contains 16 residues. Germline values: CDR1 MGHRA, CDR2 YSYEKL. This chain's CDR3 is CASSQGGTGLNYEQYF. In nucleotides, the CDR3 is TGCGCCAGCAGCCAAGGTGGAACGGGACTCAACTACGAGCAGTACTTC.

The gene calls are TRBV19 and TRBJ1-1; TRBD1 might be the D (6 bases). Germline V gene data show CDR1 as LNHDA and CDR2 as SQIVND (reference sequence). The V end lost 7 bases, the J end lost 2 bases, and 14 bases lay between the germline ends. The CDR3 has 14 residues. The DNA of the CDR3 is TGTGCCAGTACCCCCGGGACACCTAACACTGAAGCTTTCTTT. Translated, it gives CASTPGTPNTEAFF.

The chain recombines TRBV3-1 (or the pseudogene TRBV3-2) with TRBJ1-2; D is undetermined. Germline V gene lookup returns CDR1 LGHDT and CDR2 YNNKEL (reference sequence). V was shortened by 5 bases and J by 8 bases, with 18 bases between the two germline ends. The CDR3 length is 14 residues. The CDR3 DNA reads TGTGCCAGCAGCGAAGGGCCCCGTACGCAGGGCTACACCTTC. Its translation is CASSEGPRTQGYTF.

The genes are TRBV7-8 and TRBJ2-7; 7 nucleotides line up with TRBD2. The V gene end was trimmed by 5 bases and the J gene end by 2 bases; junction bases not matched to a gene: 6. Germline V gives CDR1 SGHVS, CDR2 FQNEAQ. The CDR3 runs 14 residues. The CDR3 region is CASSSGDGPYEQYF. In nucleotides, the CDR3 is TGTGCCAGCAGCAGCGGGGACGGTCCCTACGAGCAGTACTTC. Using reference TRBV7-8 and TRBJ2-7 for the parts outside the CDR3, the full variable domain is GAGVSQSPRYKVAKRGQDVALRCDPISGHVSLFWYQQALGQGPEFLTYFQNEAQLDKSGLPSDRFFAERPEGSVSTLKIQRTQQEDSAVYLCASSSGDGPYEQYFGPGTRLTVT.

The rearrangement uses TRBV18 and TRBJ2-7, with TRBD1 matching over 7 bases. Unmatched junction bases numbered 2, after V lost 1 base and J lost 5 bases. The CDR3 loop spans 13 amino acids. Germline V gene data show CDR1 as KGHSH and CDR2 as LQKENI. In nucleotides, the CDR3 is TGTGCCAGCTCACCACAGGGGGCCCACGAGCAGTACTTC. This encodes CASSPQGAHEQYF.

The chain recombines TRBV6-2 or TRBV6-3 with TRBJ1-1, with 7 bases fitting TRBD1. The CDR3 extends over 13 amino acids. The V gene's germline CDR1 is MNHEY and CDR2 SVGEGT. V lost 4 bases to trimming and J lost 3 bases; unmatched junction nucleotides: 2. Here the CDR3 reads CASSWGTDTEAFF. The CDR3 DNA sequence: TGTGCCAGCAGTTGGGGGACAGACACTGAAGCTTTCTTT.

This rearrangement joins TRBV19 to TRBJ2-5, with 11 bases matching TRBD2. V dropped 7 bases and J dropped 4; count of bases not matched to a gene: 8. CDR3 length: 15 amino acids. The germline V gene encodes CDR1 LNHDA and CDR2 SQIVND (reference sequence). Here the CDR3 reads CASKVAGGPGETQYF. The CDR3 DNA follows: TGTGCCAGTAAAGTAGCGGGAGGGCCGGGAGAGACCCAGTACTTC.

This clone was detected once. In DNA form, the CDR3 reads TGCAGCTTGGCGGGCGGGCTAGCGGATACGCAGTATTTT. Translated, it gives CSLAGGLADTQYF. The gene calls are TRBV29-1 and TRBJ2-3; possibly TRBD2 for D (6 bases). The CDR3 covers 13 residues. The V and J ends lost 8 bases and 6 bases respectively, with 18 bases between them. CDR1 and CDR2 (germline): SQVTM, ANQGSEA.

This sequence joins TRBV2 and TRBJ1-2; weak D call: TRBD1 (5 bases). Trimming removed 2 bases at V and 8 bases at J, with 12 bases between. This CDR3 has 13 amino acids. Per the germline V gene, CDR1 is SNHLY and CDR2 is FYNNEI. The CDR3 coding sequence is TGTGCCAGCAGTGAAACGGGGGGTGAAGGCTACACCTTC. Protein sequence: CASSETGGEGYTF.

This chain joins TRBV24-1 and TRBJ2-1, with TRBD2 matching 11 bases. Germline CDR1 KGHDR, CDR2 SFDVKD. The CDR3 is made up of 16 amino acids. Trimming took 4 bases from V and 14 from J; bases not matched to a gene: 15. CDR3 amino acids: CATSEGLAGGPKGEFF. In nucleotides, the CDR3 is TGTGCCACCAGTGAGGGTCTAGCGGGGGGCCCCAAGGGGGAGTTCTTC.

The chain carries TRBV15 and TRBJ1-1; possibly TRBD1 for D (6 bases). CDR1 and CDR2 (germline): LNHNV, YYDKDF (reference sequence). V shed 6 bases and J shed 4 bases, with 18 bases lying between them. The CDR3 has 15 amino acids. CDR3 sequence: CATSSGQNKLTEAFF. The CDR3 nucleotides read TGTGCCACCAGTTCCGGACAGAACAAACTCACTGAAGCTTTCTTT.

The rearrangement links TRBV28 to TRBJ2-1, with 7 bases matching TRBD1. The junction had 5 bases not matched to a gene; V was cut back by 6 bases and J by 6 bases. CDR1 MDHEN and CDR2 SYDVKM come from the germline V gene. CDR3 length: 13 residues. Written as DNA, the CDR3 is TGTGCCAGCAGCCGGGACAGCATCAATGAGCAGTTCTTC. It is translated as CASSRDSINEQFF.

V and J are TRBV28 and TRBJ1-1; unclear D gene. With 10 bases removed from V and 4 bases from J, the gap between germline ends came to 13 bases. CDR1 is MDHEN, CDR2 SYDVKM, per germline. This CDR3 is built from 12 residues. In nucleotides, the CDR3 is TGTGCCATAGCGTCTGCAACCACTGAAGCTTTCTTT. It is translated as CAIASATTEAFF. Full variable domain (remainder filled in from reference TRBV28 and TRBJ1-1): DVKVTQSSRYLVKRTGEKVFLECVQDMDHENMFWYRQDPGLGLRLIYFSYDVKMKEKGDIPEGYSVSREKKERFSLILESASTNQTSMYLCAIASATTEAFFGQGTRLTVV.

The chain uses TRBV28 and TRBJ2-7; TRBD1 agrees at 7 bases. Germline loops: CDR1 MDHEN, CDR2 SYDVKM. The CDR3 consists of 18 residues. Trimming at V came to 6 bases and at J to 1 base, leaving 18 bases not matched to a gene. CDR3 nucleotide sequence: TGTGCCAGCAGCCGCGCTCCGCAGGGGGTGGTGGGTTCCTACGAGCAGTACTTC. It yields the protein CASSRAPQGVVGSYEQYF.

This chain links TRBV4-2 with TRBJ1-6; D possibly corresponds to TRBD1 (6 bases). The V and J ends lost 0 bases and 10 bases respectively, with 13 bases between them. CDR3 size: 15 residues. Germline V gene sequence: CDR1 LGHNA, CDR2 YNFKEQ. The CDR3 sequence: CASSQDIGGNSPLHF. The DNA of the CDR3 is TGTGCCAGCAGCCAAGATATAGGGGGAAACTCACCCCTCCACTTT.

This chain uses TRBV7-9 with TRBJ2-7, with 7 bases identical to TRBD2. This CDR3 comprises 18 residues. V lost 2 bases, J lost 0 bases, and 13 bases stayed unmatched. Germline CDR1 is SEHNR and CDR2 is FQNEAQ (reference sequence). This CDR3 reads CASSLYFPSPSGSYEQYF. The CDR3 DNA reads TGTGCCAGCAGCTTATACTTCCCGTCCCCTAGCGGCTCCTACGAGCAGTACTTC.

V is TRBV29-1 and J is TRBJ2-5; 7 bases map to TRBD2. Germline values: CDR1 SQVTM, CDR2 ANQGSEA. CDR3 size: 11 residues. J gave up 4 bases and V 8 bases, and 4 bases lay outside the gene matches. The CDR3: CSITGGETQYF. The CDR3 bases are TGCAGCATAACGGGAGGAGAGACCCAGTACTTC.

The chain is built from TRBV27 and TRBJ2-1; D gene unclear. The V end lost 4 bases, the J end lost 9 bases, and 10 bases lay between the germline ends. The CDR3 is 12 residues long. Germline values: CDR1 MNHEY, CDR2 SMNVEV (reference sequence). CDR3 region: CASSSDSAEQFF. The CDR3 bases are TGTGCCAGCAGTTCCGACTCGGCTGAGCAGTTCTTC.